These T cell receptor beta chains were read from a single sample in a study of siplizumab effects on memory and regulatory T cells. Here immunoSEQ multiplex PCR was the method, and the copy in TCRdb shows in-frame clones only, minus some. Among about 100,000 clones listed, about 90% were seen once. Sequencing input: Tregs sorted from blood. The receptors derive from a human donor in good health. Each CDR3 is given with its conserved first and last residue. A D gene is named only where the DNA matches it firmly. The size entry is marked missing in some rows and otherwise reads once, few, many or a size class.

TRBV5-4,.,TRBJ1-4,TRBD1,TGTGCCAGCAGCACCGACAGGGGCGGTGAAAAACTGTTTTTT,CASSTDRGGEKLFF
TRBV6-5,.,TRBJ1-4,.,TGTGCCAGCAGGGACACGAGGGGGAAACTGTTTTTT,CASRDTRGKLFF
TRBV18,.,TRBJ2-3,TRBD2,TGTGCCAGCACACCGGGACTAGCGGGAGTTGAGACGCAGTATTTT,CASTPGLAGVETQYF
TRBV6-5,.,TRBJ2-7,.,TGTGCCAGCAGTTGGGGCTACGAGCAGTACTTC,CASSWGYEQYF
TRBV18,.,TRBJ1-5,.,TGTGCCAGCTCACCAGGGGCGGGCAATCAGCCCCAGCATTTT,CASSPGAGNQPQHF
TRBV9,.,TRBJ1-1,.,TGTGCCGGCCTAAACACTGAAGCTTTCTTT,CAGLNTEAFF
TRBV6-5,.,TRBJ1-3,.,TGTGCCAGCAGTTACGTCAGCTCTGGAAACACCATATATTTT,CASSYVSSGNTIYF
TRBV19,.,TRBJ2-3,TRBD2,TGTGCCAGTAGTATTGTGGGCGGGAGTGGCACAGATACGCAGTATTTT,CASSIVGGSGTDTQYF
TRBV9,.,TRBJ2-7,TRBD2,TGTGCCAGCAGCCCAAGGCAAGGGACTAGCGGGAGGGTCTACGAGCAGTACTTC,CASSPRQGTSGRVYEQYF
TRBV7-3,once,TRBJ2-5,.,TGTGCCAGCAGCTCCATCCTCGGTGAGACCCAGTACTTC,CASSSILGETQYF
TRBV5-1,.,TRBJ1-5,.,TGCGCCAGCAGCTTGGAAGGGGGAGGGGGCAATCAGCCCCAGCATTTT,CASSLEGGGGNQPQHF
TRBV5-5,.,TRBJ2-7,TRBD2,TGTGCCAGCAGCCTGAGGACTAGCAACTACGAGCAGTACTTC,CASSLRTSNYEQYF
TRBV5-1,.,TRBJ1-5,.,TGCGCCAGCAGCTATGCTGGGGGTGGCAATCAGCCCCAGCATTTT,CASSYAGGGNQPQHF
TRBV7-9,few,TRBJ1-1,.,TGTGCCAGCAGCTTGCAGGGGTTGAACACTGAAGCTTTCTTT,CASSLQGLNTEAFF
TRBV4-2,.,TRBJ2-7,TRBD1,TGTGCCAGCAGCCAAGATAGACAGGGGACCTACGAGCAGTACTTC,CASSQDRQGTYEQYF
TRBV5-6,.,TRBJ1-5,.,TGTGCCAGCATTTCGGCTAGGCCAGGTAATAGCAATCAGCCCCAGCATTTT,CASISARPGNSNQPQHF
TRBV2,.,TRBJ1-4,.,TGTGCCAGCAGTGCACCCGCCGTAAAACTGTTTTTT,CASSAPAVKLFF
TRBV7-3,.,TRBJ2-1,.,TGTGCCAGCAGCTTCCAACAGGACAATGAGCAGTTCTTC,CASSFQQDNEQFF
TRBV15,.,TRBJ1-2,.,TGTGCCACCAGCAGAGATTTGACGGGGGCGGGTGGCCACACCTTC,CATSRDLTGAGGHTF
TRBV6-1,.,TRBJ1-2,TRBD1,TGTGCCAGCAGCGTTAGGACAGGGTATGGCTACACCTTC,CASSVRTGYGYTF
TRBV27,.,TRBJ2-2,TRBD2,TGTGCCAGCAGGGTCAGCGGGAGTTGGGTCGGGGAGCTGTTTTTT,CASRVSGSWVGELFF
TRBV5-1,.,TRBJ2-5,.,TGCGCCAGCAGCCCGCTCAAGAGGCAAGAGACCCAGTACTTC,CASSPLKRQETQYF
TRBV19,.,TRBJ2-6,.,TGTGCCAGTAGTATAATCCAGGTGGGGAACTCTGGGGCCAACGTCCTGACTTTC,CASSIIQVGNSGANVLTF
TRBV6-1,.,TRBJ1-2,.,TGTGCCAGCAGTGAAGGGGGACTGCCACTCGAGGGCTATGGCTACACCTTC,CASSEGGLPLEGYGYTF
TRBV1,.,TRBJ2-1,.,TGCACCAGCAGCCAAGAGCCGGAGCGGGAGGGCCGAAATGAGCAGTTCTTC,CTSSQEPEREGRNEQFF
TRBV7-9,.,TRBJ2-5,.,TGTGCCAGCAGCTTAGTTATTGAGACCCAGTACTTC,CASSLVIETQYF
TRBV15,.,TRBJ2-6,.,TGTGCCACCAGCAGAGATCTTGCAGCTGGGGCCAACGTCCTGACTTTC,CATSRDLAAGANVLTF
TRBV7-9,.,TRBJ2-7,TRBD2,TGTGCCAGCAGCTTAGCGCAAGTGGGCGGGAGGGCCTCCTACGAGCAGTACTTC,CASSLAQVGGRASYEQYF
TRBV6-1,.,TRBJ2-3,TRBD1,TGTGCCATCCCGGACAGGTTCGCAGATACGCAGTATTTT,CAIPDRFADTQYF
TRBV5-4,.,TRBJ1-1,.,TGTGCCAGCAGCTTGGACAGGGCGGACACTGAAGCTTTCTTT,CASSLDRADTEAFF
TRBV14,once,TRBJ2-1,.,TGTGCCAGCAGCCCGGTCTTGGGGCCAGGAGGCCAGCAGTTCTTC,CASSPVLGPGGQQFF
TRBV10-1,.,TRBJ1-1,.,TGCGCCAGCAGTGACAGGTCGAACACTGAAGCTTTCTTT,CASSDRSNTEAFF
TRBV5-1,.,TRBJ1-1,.,TGCGCCAGCAGCTTTACAGGGATAAGGGCTGAAGCTTTCTTT,CASSFTGIRAEAFF
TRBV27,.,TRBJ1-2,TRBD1,TGTGCCAGCAGCCCAGACAGGGGTGGCAACTATGGCTACACCTTC,CASSPDRGGNYGYTF
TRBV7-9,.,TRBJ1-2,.,TGTGCCAGCAGCCGCCTCATTGTTTATGGCTACACCTTC,CASSRLIVYGYTF
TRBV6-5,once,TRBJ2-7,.,TGTGCCAGCAGTTATACAGGGCTGTGGGTATACGAGCAGTACTTC,CASSYTGLWVYEQYF
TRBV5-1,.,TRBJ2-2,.,TGCGCCAGCAGCTCCACACAGAACACCGGGGAGCTGTTTTTT,CASSSTQNTGELFF
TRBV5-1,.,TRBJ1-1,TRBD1,TGCGCCAGCAGCTTAACCGGGACAGGGGGCGCGGGGGGCACTGAAGCTTTCTTT,CASSLTGTGGAGGTEAFF
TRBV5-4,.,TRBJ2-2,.,TGTGCCAGCAGCTTTATCCGACAGAACACCGGGGAGCTGTTTTTT,CASSFIRQNTGELFF
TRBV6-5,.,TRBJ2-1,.,TGTGCCAGCAGTTACTCTGGCCTCGGTGATCATGAGCAGTTCTTC,CASSYSGLGDHEQFF
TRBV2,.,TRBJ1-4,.,TGTGCCAGCAGCAAACAGGGTTGGGAAAAACTGTTTTTT,CASSKQGWEKLFF
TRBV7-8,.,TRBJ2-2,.,TGTGCCAGCAGCCACCAGAGGTCGTCGGCCGGGGAGCTGTTTTTT,CASSHQRSSAGELFF
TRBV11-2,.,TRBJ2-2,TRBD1,TGTGCCAGCAGTTCGGGACAGGGTTTGGGCGGGGAGCTGTTTTTT,CASSSGQGLGGELFF
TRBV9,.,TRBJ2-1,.,TGTGCCAGCAGCGTAGACGGGAGAGGAGGCAATGAGCAGTTCTTC,CASSVDGRGGNEQFF
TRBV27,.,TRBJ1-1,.,TGTGCCAGCAGGTCTCCCCAGAGCGGCACTGAAGCTTTCTTT,CASRSPQSGTEAFF
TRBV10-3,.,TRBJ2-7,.,TGTGCCATCAGTGTAAGATCGACACCGGACATCTACGAGCAGTACTTC,CAISVRSTPDIYEQYF
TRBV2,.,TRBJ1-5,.,TGTGCCAGCAGTGAATTTGGTAGGGAAAGGAGTCAGCCCCAGCATTTT,CASSEFGRERSQPQHF
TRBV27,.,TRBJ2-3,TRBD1,TGTGCCAGCAGTTTCTACAGGGGAGATACGCAGTATTTT,CASSFYRGDTQYF
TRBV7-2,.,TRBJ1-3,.,TGTGCCAGCAGCTTCTACCCAGGGACTGCTGGAAACACCATATATTTT,CASSFYPGTAGNTIYF
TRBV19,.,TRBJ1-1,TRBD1,TGTGCCAGTAGGGACAGGGTTCGAGCTTTCTTT,CASRDRVRAFF
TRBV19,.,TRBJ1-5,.,TGTGCCAGTAGTATTGGGTCCACGGGCAATCAGCCCCAGCATTTT,CASSIGSTGNQPQHF
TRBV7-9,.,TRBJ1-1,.,TGTGCCAGCAGCTTAACCGCGAACACTGAAGCTTTCTTT,CASSLTANTEAFF
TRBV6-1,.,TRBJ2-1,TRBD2,TGTGCCAGCAGCGCGGGGGTGGGGTCCTACAATGAGCAGTTCTTC,CASSAGVGSYNEQFF